This T cell receptor (beta chain) was recovered during a study of blood T cells in healthy people across ages. A J-beta primer mix and a sample-barcoded 5' primer were used in a second PCR of roughly 6 to 12 cycles. Each CDR3 protein gets one entry after TCRdb re-called the 5' RACE reads with MiXCR. This sample yields about 1,400,000 distinct CDR3 sequences, of which roughly 64% are seen a single time; 5.5% to 8% belongs to the top ten. Peripheral blood was drawn, about 9.7 milliliters per donor. This clonotype was obtained from a man aged 18 to 29 in good health. The specimen was blood.

In DNA, the CDR3 is TGCAGTGCTAGAAACAGGGACTTTAACTATGGCTACACCTTC. As protein: CSARNRDFNYGYTF. The rearrangement links TRBV20-1 to TRBJ1-2, with D possibly TRBD1 on 6 matching bases. Trimming shortened V by 2 bases and J by 1 base, and 11 bases separated the two germline ends. The germline gives CDR1 DFQATT, CDR2 SNEGSKA (reference sequence). This CDR3 has 14 amino acids.